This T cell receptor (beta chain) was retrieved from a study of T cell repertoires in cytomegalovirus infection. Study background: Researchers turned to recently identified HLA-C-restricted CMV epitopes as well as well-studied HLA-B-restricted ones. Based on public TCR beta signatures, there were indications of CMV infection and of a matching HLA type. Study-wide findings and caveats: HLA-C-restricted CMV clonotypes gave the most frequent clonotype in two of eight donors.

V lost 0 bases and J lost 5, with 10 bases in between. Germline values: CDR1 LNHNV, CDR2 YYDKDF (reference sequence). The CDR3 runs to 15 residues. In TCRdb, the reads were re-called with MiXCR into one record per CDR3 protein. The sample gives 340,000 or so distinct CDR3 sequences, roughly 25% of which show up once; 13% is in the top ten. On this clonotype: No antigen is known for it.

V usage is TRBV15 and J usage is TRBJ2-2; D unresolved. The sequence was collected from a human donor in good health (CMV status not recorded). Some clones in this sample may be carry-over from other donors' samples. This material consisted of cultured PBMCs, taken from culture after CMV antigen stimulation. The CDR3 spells CATSRDRLVTGELFF. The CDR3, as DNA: TGTGCCACCAGCAGAGATAGACTTGTAACCGGGGAGCTGTTTTTT.